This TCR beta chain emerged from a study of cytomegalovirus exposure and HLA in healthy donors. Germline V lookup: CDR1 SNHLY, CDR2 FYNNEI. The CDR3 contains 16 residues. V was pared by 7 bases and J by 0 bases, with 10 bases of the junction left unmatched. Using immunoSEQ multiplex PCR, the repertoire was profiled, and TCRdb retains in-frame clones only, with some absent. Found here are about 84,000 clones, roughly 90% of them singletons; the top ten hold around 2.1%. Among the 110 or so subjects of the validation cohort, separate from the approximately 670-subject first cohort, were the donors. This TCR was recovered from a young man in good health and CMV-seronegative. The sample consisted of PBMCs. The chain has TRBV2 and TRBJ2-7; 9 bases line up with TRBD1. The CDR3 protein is CASTVPGTGSSYEQYF. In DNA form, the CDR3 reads TGTGCCAGCACCGTACCCGGGACAGGGAGCTCCTACGAGCAGTACTTC.